The 11 T cell receptor beta chains below all came from one sample that was sequenced in a study of blood T cell repertoires in COVID-19. TCRdb keeps only in-frame clones here, not all; method: immunoSEQ multiplex PCR. Of 130,000 to 150,000 clones in the sample, approximately 81% were seen once. Sequencing used PBMCs or T cells enriched from blood (not recorded which). The receptors come from a man aged 35-49 years with acute COVID-19.

The genes are TRBV10-3 and TRBJ2-2; a possible D gene is TRBD1 (5 bases). The CDR3 length is 16 residues. Germline values: CDR1 ENHRY, CDR2 SYGVKD. Trimming stripped 4 bases from V and 1 base from J, with 13 bases between. The CDR3 DNA follows: TGTGCCATCAGTGTGACAGCCACTTTGAACACCGGGGAGCTGTTTTTT. Amino acids: CAISVTATLNTGELFF.

V gene TRBV7-2 combines with J gene TRBJ2-5; 8 bases line up with TRBD1. Germline V CDR1 and CDR2: SGHTA, FQGNSA. This CDR3 spans 14 amino acids. J was trimmed by 1 base and V by 4 bases; bases with no gene match: 2. This CDR3 is CASSYGQGQETQYF. The CDR3 DNA reads as TGTGCCAGCAGCTATGGACAGGGCCAAGAGACCCAGTACTTC.

The chain is built from TRBV12-3 or TRBV12-4 and TRBJ1-1; 7 bases agree with TRBD1. The CDR3 extends over 13 amino acids. V trimming: 10 bases; J trimming: 6 bases; junction bases outside the gene matches: 11. The chain's CDR3 is CATAGQISPEAFF. CDR3 nucleotides: TGTGCCACCGCGGGACAGATCAGCCCTGAAGCTTTCTTT.

The V gene is TRBV6-2 or TRBV6-3, the J gene TRBJ1-1, with D possibly being TRBD1 (5 bases). Germline V lookup: CDR1 MNHEY, CDR2 SVGEGT. Trimming stripped 0 bases from V and 7 bases from J, with 9 bases between. This CDR3 contains 13 residues. The CDR3 spells CASSYSVRDEAFF. CDR3 nucleotides: TGTGCCAGCAGTTACTCCGTCAGGGATGAAGCTTTCTTT.

The J gene is TRBJ2-2, the V gene TRBV10-3, with a tentative D call TRBD1 (6 bases). V was clipped by 10 bases and J by 3 bases, with 9 bases between them. This CDR3 region has 12 residues. Germline assignment: CDR1 ENHRY and CDR2 SYGVKD. CDR3 amino acids: CATAGDTGELFF. In nucleotides, the CDR3 is TGTGCCACCGCAGGGGACACCGGGGAGCTGTTTTTT.

This clone was counted ten times or more. This rearrangement joins TRBV5-5 to TRBJ2-2; the match to TRBD1 covers 8 bases. This CDR3 is built from 18 residues. In germline, CDR1 is SGHKS, CDR2 YYEKEE (reference sequence). The junction had 12 bases not matched to a gene; V was cut back by 4 bases and J by 1 base. The CDR3 nucleotides read TGTGCCAGCAGCCCCGGGTTTTCAGGGGGCGGGAACACCGGGGAGCTGTTTTTT. Translation: CASSPGFSGGGNTGELFF.

The chain recombines TRBV19 with TRBJ2-3; perhaps TRBD1 as D (6 bases). CDR3 length: 15 residues. V was clipped by 7 bases and J by 7 bases, with 21 bases between them. The germline V gene encodes CDR1 LNHDA and CDR2 SQIVND (reference sequence). The CDR3 DNA reads TGTGCCAGTACCTCAGGGGCTGCACCAACCAATACGCAGTATTTT. Its translation: CASTSGAAPTNTQYF.

The rearrangement uses TRBV3-1 (or the pseudogene TRBV3-2) and TRBJ1-4, with TRBD1 matching 8 bases. The CDR3 contains 15 residues. Germline V gives CDR1 LGHDT, CDR2 YNNKEL (reference sequence). V lost 3 bases to trimming and J lost 14 bases; unmatched junction nucleotides: 14. The CDR3 DNA reads as TGTGCCAGCAGCCAGACCTCGGGACAGGCCCTTAGCCTGTTTTTT. The encoded protein is CASSQTSGQALSLFF.

DNA of the CDR3: TGTGCCAGCAGCGCAAGCGGGGGCCCCTACAATGAGCAGTTCTTC. It encodes CASSASGGPYNEQFF. The chain carries TRBV9 and TRBJ2-1; 8 bases match TRBD2. The junction had 4 bases not matched to a gene; V was cut back by 3 bases and J by 2 bases. The CDR3 length is 15 residues. From germline, CDR1 is SGDLS and CDR2 YYNGEE.

The rearrangement joins TRBV7-2 to TRBJ2-3; 10 positions agree with TRBD2. The CDR3 sequence is 17 residues long. Per the germline V gene, CDR1 is SGHTA and CDR2 is FQGNSA. Trimming removed 4 bases from V and 3 bases from J; junction bases left unmatched: 10. The CDR3 sequence: CASSSQGGSGGTDTQYF. CDR3 nucleotides: TGTGCCAGCAGCTCCCAAGGGGGTAGCGGGGGGACAGATACGCAGTATTTT. The complete variable domain, with remaining parts taken from reference TRBV7-2 and TRBJ2-3, reads GAGVSQSPSNKVTEKGKDVELRCDPISGHTALYWYRQSLGQGLEFLIYFQGNSAPDKSGLPSDRFSAERTGGSVSTLTIQRTQQEDSAVYLCASSSQGGSGGTDTQYFGPGTRLTVL.

The chain is built from TRBV28 and TRBJ1-2; tentatively, D is TRBD1 (6 bases). Trimming removed 3 bases from V and 8 bases from J, with 19 bases in between. Germline V gene sequence: CDR1 MDHEN, CDR2 SYDVKM. There are 15 residues in the CDR3. CDR3 coding DNA: TGTGCCAGCAGTTTTCCCCCAACAGGGACGCGAGGCTACACCTTC. Its translation: CASSFPPTGTRGYTF.